The next 19 T cell receptor beta chains were all read from a single sample in a study of T cell changes during pregnancy in multiple sclerosis. TCRdb's table, derived via immunoSEQ multiplex PCR, lists solely in-frame clones and lacks some. Of around 43,000 clones in the sample, roughly 93% were seen once. The sample in question was CD4+ T cells from peripheral blood mononuclear cells, obtained before pregnancy. Receptors originate from a female donor with multiple sclerosis, enrolled in a pregnancy study.

The chain employs TRBV6-4 and TRBJ2-2; weak D call: TRBD2 (6 bases). CDR1 and CDR2 from the germline V gene are MRHNA and SNTAGT. The CDR3 extends over 20 amino acids. Trimming stripped 3 bases from V and 1 base from J, with 24 bases between. The CDR3 reads CASSDFPFRGLGGNTGELFF. The CDR3 DNA reads as TGTGCCAGCAGTGATTTCCCCTTCCGGGGACTCGGTGGGAACACCGGGGAGCTGTTTTTT.

This chain uses TRBV11-3 with TRBJ2-7; the D gene is possibly TRBD2 (6 bases). This CDR3 has 15 amino acids. CDR1 and CDR2 from the germline V gene are SGHNT and YENEEA. With 5 bases removed from V and 5 bases from J, the gap between germline ends came to 19 bases. The CDR3 sequence: CASSPPGVLCHEQYF. As DNA, the CDR3 is TGTGCCAGCAGCCCACCGGGGGTATTGTGCCACGAGCAGTACTTC.

The rearrangement uses TRBV9 and TRBJ2-3; TRBD2 might be the D (7 bases). The CDR3 extends over 13 amino acids. V lost 9 bases and J 5 bases, leaving 16 bases between the germline ends. CDR1 and CDR2 from the germline V gene are SGDLS and YYNGEE. This CDR3 is CATAVGGQDTQYF. CDR3 DNA sequence: TGTGCCACTGCTGTGGGGGGGCAAGATACGCAGTATTTT.

This clone came up once. The chain employs TRBV7-8 and TRBJ2-1; 11 bases match TRBD2. CDR1 is SGHVS, CDR2 FQNEAQ, per germline. CDR3 size: 17 residues. Trimming cost V 4 bases and J 5 bases; bases outside gene matches: 10. In DNA form, the CDR3 reads TGTGCCAGCAGCTCCCACCTCCCGACTAGCGGGAACAATGAGCAGTTCTTC. Translated, it gives CASSSHLPTSGNNEQFF.

V usage is TRBV29-1 and J usage is TRBJ2-3; possibly TRBD2 for D (6 bases). Looked up from germline, CDR1 is SQVTM and CDR2 is ANQGSEA. The CDR3 runs 12 residues. V lost 8 bases, J lost 5 bases, and 14 bases lay in between. The CDR3 is CSPGNGGDTQYF. In DNA, the CDR3 is TGCAGCCCCGGAAACGGGGGAGATACGCAGTATTTT.

This clone has just one count. The chain combines TRBV6-1 with TRBJ2-1, with 10 positions matching TRBD2. Germline CDR1 reads MNHNS; CDR2 reads SASEGT. With V trimmed by 7 bases and J by 1 base, 4 bases remained unmatched. The CDR3 loop spans 15 amino acids. The CDR3 bases are TGTGCCAGCAATATACTAGCGGGATCCTACAATGAGCAGTTCTTC. Protein sequence: CASNILAGSYNEQFF.

V is TRBV2 and J is TRBJ1-3, with a tentative D call TRBD1 (5 bases). In germline, CDR1 is SNHLY, CDR2 FYNNEI. Trimming removed 8 bases from V and 3 bases from J, with 17 bases in between. The CDR3 is made up of 15 amino acids. CDR3 sequence reads: CASGRQLGYGNTIYF. The CDR3 DNA reads TGTGCCAGCGGAAGACAGCTTGGCTATGGAAACACCATATATTTT.

This chain joins TRBV6-6 and TRBJ2-7, with 11 bases lining up with TRBD1. V lost 8 bases to trimming and J lost 6 bases; unmatched junction nucleotides: 3. The CDR3 covers 12 residues. Germline V CDR1 and CDR2: MNHNY, SVGAGI (reference sequence). CDR3 sequence reads: CASGQGAGEQYF. CDR3 DNA: TGTGCCAGCGGACAGGGGGCGGGCGAGCAGTACTTC.

The V call is TRBV19, the J call TRBJ1-4; the match to TRBD1 covers 9 bases. The CDR3 has 17 residues. The J segment lost 9 bases and the V segment lost 1 base, leaving 12 bases of the junction unmatched. Germline V gene lookup returns CDR1 LNHDA and CDR2 SQIVND (reference sequence). The DNA of the CDR3 is TGTGCCAGTAGTATAGGGGTCCGACAGGGGGTGAATCAAAAACTGTTTTTT. Its translation: CASSIGVRQGVNQKLFF.

V usage is TRBV27 and J usage is TRBJ1-4, with 11 bases fitting TRBD1. The length of the CDR3 is 16 residues. Germline loops: CDR1 MNHEY, CDR2 SMNVEV (reference sequence). The V gene end was trimmed by 5 bases and the J gene end by 7 bases; junction bases not matched to a gene: 9. CDR3 amino acids: CASSPRTGGAFEKLFF. In DNA form, the CDR3 reads TGTGCCAGCAGTCCACGGACAGGGGGCGCATTTGAAAAACTGTTTTTT.

The V call is TRBV7-9, the J call TRBJ1-1; D is unresolved. In germline, CDR1 is SEHNR, CDR2 FQNEAQ (reference sequence). CDR3 length equals 13 residues. V lost 5 bases and J lost 2, with 9 bases in between. In DNA form, the CDR3 reads TGTGCCAGCAGCACCAAGCCCAACACTGAAGCTTTCTTT. This gives the protein CASSTKPNTEAFF. The full variable domain, completed using reference TRBV7-9 and TRBJ1-1, is DTGVSQNPRHKITKRGQNVTFRCDPISEHNRLYWYRQTLGQGPEFLTYFQNEAQLEKSRLLSDRFSAERPKGSFSTLEIQRTEQGDSAMYLCASSTKPNTEAFFGQGTRLTVV.

The chain carries TRBV27 and TRBJ2-3; 13 nucleotides agree with TRBD2. Losses at the gene ends were 6 bases for V and 6 bases for J; bases not matched to a gene: 12. Germline values: CDR1 MNHEY, CDR2 SMNVEV (reference sequence). The CDR3 sequence is 17 residues long. The CDR3 region is CASRSLGTSGNKDTQYF. The CDR3 coding sequence is TGTGCCAGCAGATCCCTAGGGACTAGCGGGAATAAGGATACGCAGTATTTT.

As DNA, the CDR3 is TGCGCCAGCAGCTTACAACAGGGCCTCTCTGGAAACACCATATATTTT. This translates into CASSLQQGLSGNTIYF. The chain recombines TRBV5-1 with TRBJ1-3; tentative D call: TRBD1 (6 bases). Germline V gene lookup returns CDR1 SGHRS and CDR2 YFSETQ. The CDR3 length is 16 residues. V lost 2 bases to trimming and J lost 0 bases, with 12 bases between them.

J is TRBJ1-4 and V is TRBV7-9; no reliable D call. The V end lost 3 bases, the J end lost 0 bases, and 8 bases lay between the germline ends. The CDR3 loop spans 15 amino acids. Looked up from germline, CDR1 is SEHNR and CDR2 is FQNEAQ (reference sequence). The CDR3 bases are TGTGCCAGCAGCTTTCCCGGGGCAACTAATGAAAAACTGTTTTTT. Amino acid sequence: CASSFPGATNEKLFF.

The CDR3 DNA is TGTGCCAGTAGTAGGGGAGATGAGCAGTTCTTC. Its translation is CASSRGDEQFF. This sequence joins TRBV19 and TRBJ2-1; perhaps TRBD2 as D (5 bases). The CDR3 extends over 11 amino acids. The V end lost 4 bases, the J end lost 8 bases, and 6 bases lay between the germline ends. CDR1 is LNHDA, CDR2 SQIVND, per germline (reference sequence).

V and J are TRBV10-3 and TRBJ2-2, with 8 bases lining up with TRBD1. V shed 7 bases, J shed 6 bases, and the junction held 7 bases outside the gene matches. The V gene's germline CDR1 is ENHRY and CDR2 SYGVKD. The CDR3 sequence is 14 residues long. This chain's CDR3 is CAITQGADSGELFF. CDR3 nucleotide sequence: TGTGCCATCACTCAGGGGGCAGATTCCGGGGAGCTGTTTTTT.

This chain links TRBV19 with TRBJ2-4; possible D gene TRBD1, 6 bases. This CDR3 region has 17 residues. Germline CDR1 is LNHDA and CDR2 is SQIVND (reference sequence). The V and J ends lost 7 bases and 0 bases respectively, with 19 bases between them. Here the CDR3 DNA reads TGTGCCAGTAATCCCGAGGCAGGGACACTAGCCAAAAACATTCAGTACTTC. Its translation: CASNPEAGTLAKNIQYF.

V and J are TRBV2 and TRBJ2-7; D is possibly TRBD1 (5 bases). Trimming pared 6 bases from V and 2 bases from J, leaving 8 bases between. Germline CDR1 reads SNHLY; CDR2 reads FYNNEI. The CDR3 has 12 residues. CDR3 protein: CASSPGPYEQYF. DNA of the CDR3: TGTGCCAGCAGCCCAGGGCCCTACGAGCAGTACTTC.

The chain employs TRBV29-1 and TRBJ2-7; TRBD1 aligns across 11 bases. Germline V lookup: CDR1 SQVTM, CDR2 ANQGSEA. The V gene end was trimmed by 7 bases and the J gene end by 1 base; junction bases not matched to a gene: 9. The CDR3 is 15 residues long. The chain's CDR3 is CSAQGGTGGSYEQYF. The DNA of the CDR3 is TGCAGCGCTCAAGGAGGGACAGGGGGTTCCTACGAGCAGTACTTC.